One and the same sample provided the 22 T cell receptor beta chains below, sequenced in a study of T-cell memory formation after mild COVID-19 (dated by TCRdb to 2020 to 2023). The method behind the library was 5' RACE. TCRdb shows the sequencer as Illumina NovaSeq 6000. The public sequencing data were trimmed at Q25 with fastp and processed into clonotypes with MiXCR by TCRdb, which kept only in-frame beta chains. For every CDR3 protein sequence, its rows merge into one entry that carries the most common genes and DNA. For this sample the table gives around 370,000 distinct CDR3 sequences, of which roughly 21% were detected only once. The ten largest clones take up approximately 12% of the sample. The sample was PBMCs or a T cell subset sorted from them (not recorded which). These receptors all come from an adult woman who had mild COVID-19 (a few samples of this study predate the infection). The sample titles of this study are shuffled in the database, so cell type and time point are left out; the donor was told from shared clones.

This clonotype was counted a few times. The V and J genes are TRBV13 and TRBJ1-1; 8 nucleotides agree with TRBD1. Germline CDR1 PRHDT, CDR2 FYEKMQ (reference sequence). Trimming removed 0 bases from V and 4 bases from J; junction bases left unmatched: 4. The CDR3 consists of 15 residues. CDR3 sequence reads: CASSLGDRGGTEAFF. DNA of the CDR3: TGTGCCAGCAGCTTAGGTGACAGGGGAGGCACTGAAGCTTTCTTT.

The V call is TRBV5-4, the J call TRBJ2-3; D is possibly TRBD2 (5 bases). The CDR3 length is 14 residues. V shed 3 bases and J shed 9 bases, with 17 bases lying between them. CDR1 is SGHNT, CDR2 YYREEE, per germline (reference sequence). CDR3 sequence: CASSYSQRESTQYF. CDR3 sequence (DNA): TGTGCCAGCAGCTATTCGCAGAGGGAGAGCACGCAGTATTTT.

The CDR3 bases are TGTGCCAGCAGTTTAGGGACGAGACTAGCGGGAACCTACGAGCAGTACTTC. This sequence encodes CASSLGTRLAGTYEQYF. The chain carries TRBV12-3 or TRBV12-4 and TRBJ2-7; the match to TRBD2 covers 11 bases. The ends lost 1 base at V and 2 bases at J; junction bases unmatched: 7. CDR3 length: 17 amino acids.

This clonotype came up a few times. The chain recombines TRBV5-5 with TRBJ2-1; D is perhaps TRBD2 (5 bases). CDR1 and CDR2 from the germline V gene are SGHKS and YYEKEE (reference sequence). Trimming took off 0 bases at V and 9 bases at J, with 7 bases between the two ends. CDR3 size: 12 residues. CDR3 nucleotide sequence: TGTGCCAGCAGCTTGGCGGGGATTGAGCAGTTCTTC. Encoded protein: CASSLAGIEQFF. The full variable domain, completed using reference TRBV5-5 and TRBJ2-1, is DAGVTQSPTHLIKTRGQQVTLRCSPISGHKSVSWYQQVLGQGPQFIFQYYEKEERGRGNFPDRFSARQFPNYSSELNVNALLLGDSALYLCASSLAGIEQFFGPGTRLTVL.

This sequence joins TRBV10-3 and TRBJ2-5; TRBD2 is a possible D gene (5 bases). The CDR3 runs to 15 residues. V was shortened by 5 bases and J by 5 bases, with 18 bases between the two germline ends. Germline values: CDR1 ENHRY, CDR2 SYGVKD. The CDR3 DNA follows: TGTGCCATCAGTTCTAGAGGGAGTATCGCTGAGACCCAGTACTTC. It translates to CAISSRGSIAETQYF.

The chain carries TRBV5-1 and TRBJ2-7; TRBD1 aligns across 9 bases. This CDR3 spans 15 amino acids. After removal of 3 bases from V and 9 bases from J, the junction contained 13 bases not matched to a gene. Germline V gene lookup returns CDR1 SGHRS and CDR2 YFSETQ. CDR3 bases: TGCGCCAGCAGCTATACCGGGACAGGGTCCGCGGGGCAGTACTTC. As protein: CASSYTGTGSAGQYF.

This clonotype was picked up a small number of times. The chain couples TRBV4-1 to TRBJ2-7, with D perhaps matching TRBD1 or TRBD2 (5 bases each). CDR1 and CDR2 from the germline V gene are MGHRA and YSYEKL. V gave up 3 bases and J gave up 6 bases, with 15 bases separating them. The CDR3 covers 14 residues. The CDR3 DNA sequence: TGCGCCAGCAGCCACTTTTGGGGGAGCGGCGAGCAGTACTTC. This gives the protein CASSHFWGSGEQYF.

In this sample, this clonotype turned up a few times. This chain uses TRBV3-1 with TRBJ1-3; unclear D gene. This CDR3 comprises 14 residues. Germline lookup yields CDR1 LGHDT and CDR2 YNNKEL (reference sequence). Trimming took off 3 bases at V and 0 bases at J, with 6 bases between the two ends. Here the CDR3 reads CASSQTFSGNTIYF. CDR3 nucleotides: TGTGCCAGCAGCCAGACATTCTCTGGAAACACCATATATTTT.

The chain combines TRBV25-1 with TRBJ2-7, with TRBD1 as a possible D gene (6 bases). Germline lookup yields CDR1 MGHDK and CDR2 SYGVNS. The ends were cut back, 0 bases at V and 7 bases at J, with 13 bases in the middle. The CDR3 consists of 14 residues. The CDR3 spells CASSEYQGMGEQYF. In DNA form, the CDR3 reads TGTGCCAGCAGTGAATATCAGGGGATGGGAGAGCAGTACTTC.

This sequence joins TRBV19 and TRBJ1-6; D remains ambiguous. Trimming took off 5 bases at V and 9 bases at J, with 14 bases between the two ends. Germline-derived CDR1 and CDR2 are LNHDA and SQIVND (reference sequence). This CDR3 has 14 residues. CDR3 in DNA: TGTGCCAGTAGTGTCCGGGTAGAGGCTTCACCCCTCCACTTT. This sequence encodes CASSVRVEASPLHF.

This CDR3 reads CASSLLPNNEQFF. The CDR3 DNA sequence: TGCGCCAGCAGCTTGTTGCCGAACAATGAGCAGTTCTTC. The chain has TRBV5-1 and TRBJ2-1; D remains ambiguous. The CDR3 length is 13 residues. Germline V gene sequence: CDR1 SGHRS, CDR2 YFSETQ. Trimming cost V 1 base and J 5 bases, with 7 bases left between them. Full variable domain (outside the CDR3, taken from reference TRBV5-1 and TRBJ2-1): KAGVTQTPRYLIKTRGQQVTLSCSPISGHRSVSWYQQTPGQGLQFLFEYFSETQRNKGNFPGRFSGRQFSNSRSEMNVSTLELGDSALYLCASSLLPNNEQFFGPGTRLTVL.

At least ten counts were recorded for this clonotype. The gene calls are TRBV5-5 and TRBJ1-2; D is ambiguous. The CDR3 totals 14 residues. Germline loops: CDR1 SGHKS, CDR2 YYEKEE (reference sequence). The V end was cut by 4 bases, the J end by 4 bases, with 14 bases between. CDR3: CASSTMERSYGYTF. The CDR3 DNA is TGTGCCAGCAGCACCATGGAACGGAGCTATGGCTACACCTTC. Filled out from reference TRBV5-5 and TRBJ1-2, the complete variable domain reads DAGVTQSPTHLIKTRGQQVTLRCSPISGHKSVSWYQQVLGQGPQFIFQYYEKEERGRGNFPDRFSARQFPNYSSELNVNALLLGDSALYLCASSTMERSYGYTFGSGTRLTVV.

In this sample, this clonotype turned up a few times. This chain uses TRBV23-1 with TRBJ2-3, with TRBD2 identical over 9 bases. TRBV23-1 is marked as an open reading frame, function uncertain. CDR3 length: 15 amino acids. Trimming cost V 5 bases and J 4 bases; bases outside gene matches: 7. The DNA of the CDR3 is TGCGCCAGCAGTTTTACGGGCGGGAGGGCAGATACGCAGTATTTT. It specifies CASSFTGGRADTQYF.

Many counts were recorded for this clonotype. The junction departs from germline at one end; a sequencing error may be responsible. V is TRBV23-1 and J is TRBJ2-3; no definite D call. TRBV23-1 is an ORF for which the function is uncertain. CDR3 length: 13 residues. For the CDR3, the DNA is TGCGCCAGCAGGCAATCTAGCACAGATACGCAGTATTTT. This encodes CASRQSSTDTQYF.

This clonotype was found a few times. The chain combines TRBV4-2 with TRBJ1-1; D is unclear. CDR3 length: 16 amino acids. Trimming left V 1 base short and J 3 bases short, with 15 bases between. Germline V gene data show CDR1 as LGHNA and CDR2 as YNFKEQ. The CDR3 loop is CASSQGRREVDTEAFF. CDR3 nucleotide sequence: TGTGCCAGCAGCCAAGGTAGGAGGGAGGTGGACACTGAAGCTTTCTTT.

This rearrangement joins TRBV12-3 or TRBV12-4 to TRBJ2-7, with D possibly matching TRBD1 (5 bases). V gave up 3 bases and J gave up 0 bases, with 9 bases separating them. The CDR3 totals 14 residues. The CDR3 region has the DNA TGTGCCAGCAGTTTGCACAGGAGCTCCTACGAGCAGTACTTC. Encoded protein: CASSLHRSSYEQYF.

The chain is built from TRBV24-1 and TRBJ2-1; D unclear. Trimming stripped 4 bases from V and 13 bases from J, with 10 bases between. CDR1 is KGHDR, CDR2 SFDVKD, per germline. The CDR3 consists of 11 residues. CDR3 protein: CATSESLEQFF. CDR3 sequence (DNA): TGTGCCACCAGTGAATCGTTGGAACAGTTCTTC.

This clonotype showed up just a few times. The chain joins TRBV7-9 to TRBJ2-7, with a tentative D call TRBD2 (5 bases). The V end was cut by 5 bases, the J end by 6 bases, with 14 bases between. Germline V CDR1 and CDR2: SEHNR, FQNEAQ (reference sequence). The CDR3 sequence is 13 residues long. CDR3 region: CASSPEGNGEQYF. The DNA of the CDR3 is TGTGCCAGCAGCCCCGAGGGAAATGGCGAGCAGTACTTC.

This clonotype has just a few counts. The J gene is TRBJ2-7, the V gene TRBV12-3 or TRBV12-4; TRBD1 agrees at 7 bases. V was clipped by 6 bases and J by 2 bases; unmatched bases: 10. CDR3 length: 15 amino acids. The CDR3 nucleotides are TGTGCCAGCAGCTCTACTCGACAGGGACCCTACGAGCAGTACTTC. It encodes CASSSTRQGPYEQYF.

V is TRBV10-3 and J is TRBJ2-3; D remains ambiguous. CDR1 and CDR2 (germline): ENHRY, SYGVKD. This CDR3 is built from 12 residues. Trimming cost V 2 bases and J 11 bases, with 11 bases left between them. CDR3 bases: TGTGCCATCAGTGAGGGTGTGGTAGGGCAGTATTTT. Translating gives CAISEGVVGQYF.

The V and J genes are TRBV7-3 and TRBJ2-4; no clear D. The CDR3 extends over 11 amino acids. The ends were cut back, 4 bases at V and 2 bases at J, with 0 bases in the middle. Germline V gene lookup returns CDR1 SGHTA and CDR2 FQGTGA. CDR3 sequence (DNA): TGTGCCAGCAGCTCCAAAAACATTCAGTACTTC. Amino acids: CASSSKNIQYF.

The chain recombines TRBV7-2 with TRBJ1-1; D remains unclear. This CDR3 contains 13 residues. The ends were cut back, 9 bases at V and 1 base at J, with 12 bases in the middle. Germline assignment: CDR1 SGHTA and CDR2 FQGNSA. The CDR3 region has the DNA TGTGCCAGTTTGGCGGCCCAGAACACTGAAGCTTTCTTT. Protein: CASLAAQNTEAFF.